This T cell receptor (beta chain) was retrieved from a study of early T cells in non-severe SARS-CoV-2 infection. The ends lost 1 base at V and 7 bases at J; junction bases unmatched: 2. The germline CDR1 and CDR2 sequences are MNHEY and SVGEGT. The CDR3 has 15 residues. A single record per CDR3 protein comes from TCRdb applying MiXCR to the 5' RACE reads. The top ten hold roughly 1.2% of the sample, which has tens of thousands of distinct CDR3 sequences, approximately 12% seen once. The clonotype comes from an adult who was a healthcare worker with PCR-confirmed SARS-CoV-2 infection or an uninfected control (not recorded which). The donor label of this sample is uncertain. The sample in question was whole blood, obtained at baseline. The chain links TRBV6-2 or TRBV6-3 to TRBJ2-7, with TRBD2 matching 15 bases. This chain's CDR3 is CASSYLGLAGGEQYV. CDR3 DNA sequence: TGTGCCAGCAGTTACTTGGGACTAGCGGGGGGAGAGCAGTACGTC.